This T cell receptor beta chain emerged from a study of blood T cells in healthy people across ages. Overall study context: About one barcoded TCR beta cDNA was captured per two T cells. General study results and limits: The long-lived group displayed more naive CD4+ cells, plus higher diversity, than the aged donors did.

Peripheral blood samples of roughly 10 milliliters were drawn from each donor. In regard to this clonotype: Its antigen is unknown.

The length of the CDR3 is 11 residues. CDR1 is KGHSH and CDR2 is LQKENI in the germline V gene. Trimming removed 2 bases from V and 9 bases from J, with 5 bases in between. Using a J-beta primer mix together with a sample-barcoded 5' primer, a second PCR was run for about 6 to 12 cycles. Using its own MiXCR run on the 5' RACE reads, TCRdb lists one record per CDR3 protein. The data hold 800,000 or so distinct CDR3 sequences, with 55% to 65% observed a single time. The sample consisted of blood. This chain connects TRBV18 to TRBJ2-1; D perhaps matches TRBD2 (5 bases). The receptor was derived from a man aged 30-40 years in good health. The CDR3, as DNA: TGTGCCAGCTCACCAGAGGGTGAGCAGTTCTTC. It is translated as CASSPEGEQFF.